The next 17 T cell receptor beta chains were all read from a single sample in a study of cytomegalovirus exposure and HLA in healthy donors. Vbeta (60) and Jbeta (13) primers were used in the PCR. Using immunoSEQ multiplex PCR, the repertoire was profiled, and TCRdb retains in-frame clones only, with some absent. This repertoire shows about 150,000 clones, 68% found once; its top ten account for about 4.7%. Sequencing was done on a sample of PBMCs. All receptors derive from a man aged 55 to 70 in good health and CMV-seronegative.

CDR3 amino acids: CASSSNGLNWNTEAFF. As DNA, the CDR3 is TGTGCCAGCAGTTCAAACGGACTGAATTGGAACACTGAAGCTTTCTTT. The V and J genes are TRBV28 and TRBJ1-1, with D uncertain. From germline, CDR1 is MDHEN and CDR2 SYDVKM. The V gene lost 4 bases and the J gene lost 1 base, with 16 bases spanning the gap. The CDR3 loop spans 16 amino acids.

The rearrangement links TRBV19 to TRBJ2-1; 12 nucleotides match TRBD2. CDR1 and CDR2 (germline): LNHDA, SQIVND (reference sequence). The CDR3 totals 15 residues. V lost 6 bases and J lost 5; bases outside the gene matches: 5. The CDR3 DNA reads TGTGCCAGTAGGCGACTAGCGGGAGTCGACAATGAGCAGTTCTTC. Translated: CASRRLAGVDNEQFF.

The chain uses TRBV28 and TRBJ1-4, with D unclear. Germline values: CDR1 MDHEN, CDR2 SYDVKM. V was trimmed by 5 bases and J by 8 bases, leaving 6 bases between them. The CDR3 has 11 amino acids. The CDR3 protein is CASSTQEKLFF. CDR3 coding DNA: TGTGCCAGCAGTACACAGGAAAAACTGTTTTTT.

This clone was counted a single time. This rearrangement joins TRBV6-1 to TRBJ1-1; D not certain. The length of the CDR3 is 13 residues. V lost 2 bases, J lost 7 bases, and 11 bases lay in between. Germline V CDR1 and CDR2: MNHNS, SASEGT. In DNA form, the CDR3 reads TGTGCCAGCAGTGAATGGAGGGTAGTTGAAGCTTTCTTT. It yields the protein CASSEWRVVEAFF.

This rearrangement joins TRBV7-2 to TRBJ1-1; possibly TRBD1 for D (6 bases). The V end was cut by 1 base, the J end by 0 bases, with 9 bases between. Per germline, CDR1 SGHTA and CDR2 FQGNSA. The CDR3 extends over 15 amino acids. As DNA, the CDR3 is TGTGCCAGCAGCTTAGTAACAGGGATGAACACTGAAGCTTTCTTT. Protein: CASSLVTGMNTEAFF.

CDR3 amino acids: CASSLSTPGQALEGEQYF. In DNA, the CDR3 is TGTGCCAGCAGTTTATCGACCCCGGGACAGGCCTTGGAGGGGGAGCAGTACTTC. The chain joins TRBV27 to TRBJ2-7; TRBD1 aligns across 8 bases. Germline CDR1 MNHEY, CDR2 SMNVEV (reference sequence). V was pared by 0 bases and J by 7 bases, with 17 bases of the junction left unmatched. The CDR3 extends over 18 amino acids.

V and J are TRBV7-9 and TRBJ2-7; 9 nucleotides align to TRBD1. The trim removed 3 bases at V and 2 bases at J, leaving 5 bases unmatched. CDR1 and CDR2 from the germline V gene are SEHNR and FQNEAQ (reference sequence). This CDR3 is built from 15 residues. CDR3: CASSFGTGIPYEQYF. In DNA form, the CDR3 reads TGTGCCAGCAGCTTTGGGACAGGGATACCCTACGAGCAGTACTTC.

This rearrangement joins TRBV5-8 to TRBJ2-7, with 9 bases lining up with TRBD2. Germline V gene data show CDR1 as SGHTS and CDR2 as YDEGEE. The V gene end was trimmed by 0 bases and the J gene end by 2 bases; junction bases not matched to a gene: 0. The CDR3 is 14 amino acids. The CDR3 DNA reads as TGTGCCAGCAGCTTGGTAGCGGGGGCCTACGAGCAGTACTTC. Encoded protein: CASSLVAGAYEQYF.

The chain carries TRBV30 and TRBJ1-1; D is perhaps TRBD1 (5 bases). The V gene lost 4 bases and the J gene lost 1 base, with 19 bases spanning the gap. The CDR3 contains 16 residues. Germline CDR1 and CDR2: GTSNPN and SVGIG (reference sequence). The CDR3 loop is CAWNYAQGRANTEAFF. CDR3 sequence (DNA): TGTGCCTGGAACTACGCCCAAGGCAGGGCGAACACTGAAGCTTTCTTT.

A few counts support this clone. The chain couples TRBV5-1 to TRBJ1-1; tentative D call: TRBD1 (5 bases). From germline, CDR1 is SGHRS and CDR2 YFSETQ. This CDR3 contains 14 residues. Deletions cut 4 bases from V and 1 base from J, with 11 bases between. The CDR3 DNA reads as TGCGCCAGCAGCGCCCGACAGCAGAACACTGAAGCTTTCTTT. Amino acids: CASSARQQNTEAFF.

This sequence joins TRBV7-2 and TRBJ2-1; a weak D match, TRBD2 (6 bases). The CDR3 covers 15 residues. With 5 bases removed from V and 2 bases from J, the gap between germline ends came to 13 bases. CDR1 SGHTA and CDR2 FQGNSA come from the germline V gene. The CDR3, as DNA: TGTGCCAGCAGCCCGCGGGGTTACCCCTACAATGAGCAGTTCTTC. It specifies CASSPRGYPYNEQFF.

This chain links TRBV7-9 with TRBJ1-1; D ambiguous. The CDR3 contains 12 residues. The V and J ends lost 6 bases and 1 base respectively, with 6 bases between them. CDR1 is SEHNR and CDR2 is FQNEAQ in the germline V gene (reference sequence). The CDR3 sequence: CASSTENTEAFF. Here the CDR3 DNA reads TGTGCCAGCAGTACAGAGAACACTGAAGCTTTCTTT.

This chain connects TRBV28 to TRBJ2-5; the D is unclear. Trimming removed 6 bases at V and 0 bases at J, with 14 bases between. The germline V gene has CDR1 MDHEN and CDR2 SYDVKM. The CDR3 runs to 15 residues. CDR3 amino acids: CASSRLESYQETQYF. The CDR3 DNA follows: TGTGCCAGCAGCCGGTTGGAGAGTTACCAAGAGACCCAGTACTTC. Drawing the rest from reference TRBV28 and TRBJ2-5, the complete variable domain is DVKVTQSSRYLVKRTGEKVFLECVQDMDHENMFWYRQDPGLGLRLIYFSYDVKMKEKGDIPEGYSVSREKKERFSLILESASTNQTSMYLCASSRLESYQETQYFGPGTRLLVL.

This clone has more than one count but fewer than ten. This chain links TRBV27 with TRBJ2-5; D may be TRBD1 (5 bases). The CDR3 runs 14 residues. V lost 6 bases and J lost 4, with 15 bases in between. Germline CDR1 is MNHEY and CDR2 is SMNVEV (reference sequence). CDR3 nucleotides: TGTGCCAGCAGCCAAGGGGCAGTCGGAGAGACCCAGTACTTC. This encodes CASSQGAVGETQYF.

The J gene is TRBJ1-1, the V gene TRBV19; D may be TRBD1 (5 bases). The V gene lost 0 bases and the J gene lost 5 bases, with 10 bases spanning the gap. This CDR3 spans 14 amino acids. CDR1 and CDR2 from the germline V gene are LNHDA and SQIVND (reference sequence). CDR3 sequence (DNA): TGTGCCAGTAGTATAGAGACCGGGGGTACTGAAGCTTTCTTT. Translating it yields CASSIETGGTEAFF.

This clone was detected once. Written as DNA, the CDR3 is TGTGCCAGCAGCTCCCGGAGGATGGGGCTAGCGGGCACAGATACGCAGTATTTT. Translated: CASSSRRMGLAGTDTQYF. The chain couples TRBV7-9 to TRBJ2-3; TRBD2 matches 7 bases. V was clipped by 4 bases and J by 1 base; unmatched bases: 14. Germline V gives CDR1 SEHNR, CDR2 FQNEAQ (reference sequence). The CDR3 is made up of 18 amino acids.

The rearrangement joins TRBV2 to TRBJ2-5, with TRBD1 matching over 8 bases. Trimming cost V 5 bases and J 5 bases; bases outside gene matches: 4. CDR3 length equals 13 residues. CDR1 is SNHLY and CDR2 is FYNNEI in the germline V gene. CDR3 nucleotide sequence: TGTGCCAGCAGTCGGACAGGGAGGGAGACCCAGTACTTC. It translates to CASSRTGRETQYF.